This TCR beta chain was identified during a study of T cells after yellow fever vaccination. TCR cDNA was made by 5'RACE template switching, adding a universal primer site and UMIs. TCRdb ran MiXCR on the 5' RACE reads and lists one entry per CDR3 protein. Here the sample spans approximately 240,000 distinct CDR3 sequences, roughly 3.7% being singletons. This clonotype has a count of ten or more. Its target is not known. Overall study results and limits: Abundant contaminating clonotypes from the bulk population could appear in FACS-sorted repertoires.

Trimming shortened V by 3 bases and J by 1 base, and 14 bases separated the two germline ends. Germline CDR1 DFQATT, CDR2 SNEGSKA (reference sequence). This CDR3 region has 15 residues. This receptor was taken from a man aged 18 to 29 who received the YFV17D yellow fever vaccine. The chain employs TRBV20-1 and TRBJ2-3, with TRBD2 as a possible D gene (5 bases). Material: PBMCs, obtained 15 days after the yellow fever booster vaccination. Here the CDR3 reads CSARRRKGGTDTQYF. Written as DNA, the CDR3 is TGCAGTGCTAGGCGACGAAAGGGAGGCACAGATACGCAGTATTTT.